The 2 T cell receptor beta chains below were found in one sample sequenced in a study of T cell repertoires in cytomegalovirus infection. From the reads, TCRdb called clonotypes with MiXCR, one entry per CDR3 protein. Of about 470,000 distinct CDR3 sequences in the sample, approximately 42% are singletons; the top ten hold about 45%. These receptors have no identified antigens. Sequencing used cultured PBMCs, obtained from culture after CMV antigen stimulation. These receptors were taken from a human donor in good health (CMV status not recorded). Some clones in this sample may be carry-over from other donors' samples.

This clonotype was seen a few times. The chain is built from TRBV7-2 and TRBJ2-5; the D gene is possibly TRBD2 (6 bases). CDR3 length: 14 residues. Germline V gives CDR1 SGHTA, CDR2 FQGNSA. Trimming left V 3 bases short and J 0 bases short, with 8 bases between. CDR3 in amino acids: CASSFGGNQETQYF. CDR3 in DNA: TGTGCCAGCAGCTTTGGAGGGAACCAAGAGACCCAGTACTTC.

The chain couples TRBV2 to TRBJ1-2; D is perhaps TRBD1 (5 bases). V was trimmed by 6 bases and J by 0 bases, leaving 11 bases between them. Germline CDR1 SNHLY, CDR2 FYNNEI. The CDR3 is made up of 14 amino acids. The chain's CDR3 is CASRGTEANYGYTF. The CDR3 nucleotides read TGTGCCAGCAGGGGGACGGAAGCTAACTATGGCTACACCTTC.